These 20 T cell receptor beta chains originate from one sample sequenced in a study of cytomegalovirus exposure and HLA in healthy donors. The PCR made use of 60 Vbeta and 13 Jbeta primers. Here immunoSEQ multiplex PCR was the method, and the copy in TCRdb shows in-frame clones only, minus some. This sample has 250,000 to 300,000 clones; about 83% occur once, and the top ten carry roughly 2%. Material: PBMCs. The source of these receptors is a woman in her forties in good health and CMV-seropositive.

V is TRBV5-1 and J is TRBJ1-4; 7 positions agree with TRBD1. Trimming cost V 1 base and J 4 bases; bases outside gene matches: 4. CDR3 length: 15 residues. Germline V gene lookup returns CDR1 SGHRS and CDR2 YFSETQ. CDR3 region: CASSLTGQYNEKLFF. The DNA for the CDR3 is TGCGCCAGCAGCTTGACGGGACAGTATAATGAAAAACTGTTTTTT. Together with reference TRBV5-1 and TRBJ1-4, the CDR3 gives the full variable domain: KAGVTQTPRYLIKTRGQQVTLSCSPISGHRSVSWYQQTPGQGLQFLFEYFSETQRNKGNFPGRFSGRQFSNSRSEMNVSTLELGDSALYLCASSLTGQYNEKLFFGSGTQLSVL.

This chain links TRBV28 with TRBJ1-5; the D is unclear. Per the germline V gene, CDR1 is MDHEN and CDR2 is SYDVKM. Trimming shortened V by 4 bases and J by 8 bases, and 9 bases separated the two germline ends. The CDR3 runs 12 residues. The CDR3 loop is CASSSPREPQHF. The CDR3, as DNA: TGTGCCAGCAGTTCCCCGCGAGAGCCCCAGCATTTT.

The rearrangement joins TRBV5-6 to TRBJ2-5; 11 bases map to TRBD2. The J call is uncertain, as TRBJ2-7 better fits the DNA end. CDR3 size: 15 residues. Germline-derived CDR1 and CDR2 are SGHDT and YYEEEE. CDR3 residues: CASSLGTSGSYEQYF. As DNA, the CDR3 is TGTGCCAGCAGCTTGGGGACTAGCGGGTCTTACGAGCAGTACTTC.

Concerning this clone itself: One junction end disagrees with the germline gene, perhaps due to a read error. As DNA, the CDR3 is TGTGCTAGTGGCCCTAGCGGGAGAGGCCCTACGAACAGTCAGTACTTC. Translation: CASGPSGRGPTNSQYF. The chain has TRBV12-5 and TRBJ2-4; 10 bases map to TRBD2. The CDR3 consists of 16 residues. Germline CDR1 and CDR2: LGHNT and FRNRAP. The whole variable domain, remainder taken from reference TRBV12-5 and TRBJ2-4, is DARVTQTPRHKVTEMGQEVTMRCQPILGHNTVFWYRQTMMQGLELLAYFRNRAPLDDSGMPKDRFSAEMPDATLATLKIQPSEPRDSAVYFCASGPSGRGPTNSQYFGAGTRLSVL.

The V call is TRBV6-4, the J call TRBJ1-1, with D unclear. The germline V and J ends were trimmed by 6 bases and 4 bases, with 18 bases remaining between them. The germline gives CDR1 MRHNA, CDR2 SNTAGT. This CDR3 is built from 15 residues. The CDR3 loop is CASRTGRGIGTEAFF. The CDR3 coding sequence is TGTGCCAGCAGGACCGGACGCGGGATAGGCACTGAAGCTTTCTTT.

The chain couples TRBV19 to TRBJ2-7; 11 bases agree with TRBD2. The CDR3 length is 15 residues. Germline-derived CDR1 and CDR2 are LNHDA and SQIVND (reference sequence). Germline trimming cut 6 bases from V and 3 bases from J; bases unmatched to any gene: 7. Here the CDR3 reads CASSPTSGSYYEQYF. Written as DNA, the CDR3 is TGTGCCAGTAGCCCTACTAGCGGGAGTTACTACGAGCAGTACTTC.

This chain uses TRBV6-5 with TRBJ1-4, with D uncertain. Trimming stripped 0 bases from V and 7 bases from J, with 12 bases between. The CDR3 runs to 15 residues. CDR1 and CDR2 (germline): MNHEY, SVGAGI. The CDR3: CASSYSSGVGEKLFF. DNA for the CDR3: TGTGCCAGCAGTTACTCGTCCGGGGTGGGTGAAAAACTGTTTTTT.

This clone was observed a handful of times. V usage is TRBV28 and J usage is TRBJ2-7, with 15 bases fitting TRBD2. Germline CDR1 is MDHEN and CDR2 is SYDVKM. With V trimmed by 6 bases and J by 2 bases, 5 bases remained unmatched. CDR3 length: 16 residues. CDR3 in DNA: TGTGCCAGCAGCCCGGGACTAGCGGGAGGACCCTACGAGCAGTACTTC. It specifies CASSPGLAGGPYEQYF.

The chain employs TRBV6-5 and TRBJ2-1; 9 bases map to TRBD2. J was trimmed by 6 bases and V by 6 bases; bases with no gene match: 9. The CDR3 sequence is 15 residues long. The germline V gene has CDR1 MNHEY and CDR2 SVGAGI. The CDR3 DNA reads TGTGCCAGCAGGGGTAGCGGGAGTCGACGCAATGAGCAGTTCTTC. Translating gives CASRGSGSRRNEQFF.

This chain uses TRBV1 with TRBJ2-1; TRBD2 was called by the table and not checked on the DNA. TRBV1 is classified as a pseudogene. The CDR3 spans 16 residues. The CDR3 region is CTSSQDPSGRASEQFF. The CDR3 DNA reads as TGCACCAGCAGCCAAGATCCGAGCGGGAGGGCCAGTGAGCAGTTCTTC.

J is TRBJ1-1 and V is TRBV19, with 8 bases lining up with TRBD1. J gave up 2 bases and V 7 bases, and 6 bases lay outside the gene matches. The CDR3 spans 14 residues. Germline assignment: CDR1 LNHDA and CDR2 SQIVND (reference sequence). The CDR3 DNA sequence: TGTGCCAGTACCTCGGGACAGGCAAACACTGAAGCTTTCTTT. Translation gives CASTSGQANTEAFF.

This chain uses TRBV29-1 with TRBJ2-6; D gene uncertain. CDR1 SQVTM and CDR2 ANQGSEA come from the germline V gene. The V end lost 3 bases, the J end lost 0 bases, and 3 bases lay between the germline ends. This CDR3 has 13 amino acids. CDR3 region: CSVDYSGANVLTF. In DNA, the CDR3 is TGCAGCGTTGACTACTCTGGGGCCAACGTCCTGACTTTC.

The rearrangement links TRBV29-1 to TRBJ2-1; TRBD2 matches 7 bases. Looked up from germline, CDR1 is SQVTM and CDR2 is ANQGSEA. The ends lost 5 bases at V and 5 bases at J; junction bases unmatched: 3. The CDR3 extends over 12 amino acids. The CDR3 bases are TGCAGCGTTCGGCTAGCGGACAATGAGCAGTTCTTC. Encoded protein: CSVRLADNEQFF.

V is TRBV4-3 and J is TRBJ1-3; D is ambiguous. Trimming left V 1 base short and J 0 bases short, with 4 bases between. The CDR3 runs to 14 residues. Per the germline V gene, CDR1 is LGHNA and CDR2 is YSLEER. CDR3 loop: CASSQGHSGNTIYF. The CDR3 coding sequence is TGCGCCAGCAGCCAAGGACACTCTGGAAACACCATATATTTT.

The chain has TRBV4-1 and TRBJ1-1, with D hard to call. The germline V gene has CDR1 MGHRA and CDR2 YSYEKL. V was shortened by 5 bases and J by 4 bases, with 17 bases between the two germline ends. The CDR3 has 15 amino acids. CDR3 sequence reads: CASSAEVATRTEAFF. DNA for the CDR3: TGCGCCAGCAGCGCCGAGGTCGCAACCCGCACTGAAGCTTTCTTT.

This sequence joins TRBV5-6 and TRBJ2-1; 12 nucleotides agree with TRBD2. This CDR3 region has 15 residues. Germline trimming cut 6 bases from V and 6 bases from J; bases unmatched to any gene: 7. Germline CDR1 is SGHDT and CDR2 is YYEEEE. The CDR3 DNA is TGTGCCAGCAACTTTGGACTAGCGGGGTCCAATGAGCAGTTCTTC. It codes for CASNFGLAGSNEQFF.

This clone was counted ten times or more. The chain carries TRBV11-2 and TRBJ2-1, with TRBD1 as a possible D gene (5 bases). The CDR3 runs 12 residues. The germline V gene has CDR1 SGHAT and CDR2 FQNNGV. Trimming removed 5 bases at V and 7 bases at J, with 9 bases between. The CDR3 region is CASSQQENEQFF. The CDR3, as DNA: TGTGCCAGCAGCCAACAGGAGAATGAGCAGTTCTTC. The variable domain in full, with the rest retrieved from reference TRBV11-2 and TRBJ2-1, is EAGVAQSPRYKIIEKRQSVAFWCNPISGHATLYWYQQILGQGPKLLIQFQNNGVVDDSQLPKDRFSAERLKGVDSTLKIQPAKLEDSAVYLCASSQQENEQFFGPGTRLTVL.

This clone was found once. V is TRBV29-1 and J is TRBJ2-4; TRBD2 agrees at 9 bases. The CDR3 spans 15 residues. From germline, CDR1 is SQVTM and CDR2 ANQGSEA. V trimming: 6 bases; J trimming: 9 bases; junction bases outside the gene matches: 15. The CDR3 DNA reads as TGCAGCGTCGCTGGACTAGCGCCGGACCAAGGCATTCAGTACTTC. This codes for CSVAGLAPDQGIQYF. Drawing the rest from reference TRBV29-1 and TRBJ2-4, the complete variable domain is SAVISQKPSRDICQRGTSLTIQCQVDSQVTMMFWYRQQPGQSLTLIATANQGSEATYESGFVIDKFPISRPNLTFSTLTVSNMSPEDSSIYLCSVAGLAPDQGIQYFGAGTRLSVL.

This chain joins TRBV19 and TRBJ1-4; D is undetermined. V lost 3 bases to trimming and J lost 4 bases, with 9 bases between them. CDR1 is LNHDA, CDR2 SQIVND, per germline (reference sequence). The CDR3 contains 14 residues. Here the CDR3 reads CASSIVAYNEKLFF. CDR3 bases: TGTGCCAGTAGTATTGTAGCTTATAATGAAAAACTGTTTTTT.

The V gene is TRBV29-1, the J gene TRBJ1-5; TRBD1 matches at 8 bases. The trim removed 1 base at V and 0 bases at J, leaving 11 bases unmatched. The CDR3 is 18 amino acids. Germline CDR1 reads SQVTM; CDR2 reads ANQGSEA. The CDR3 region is CSVEVRQGRTYSNQPQHF. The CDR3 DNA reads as TGCAGCGTTGAAGTAAGACAGGGGCGCACCTATAGCAATCAGCCCCAGCATTTT.